This passage covers 25 T cell receptor beta chains from one sample sequenced in a study of blood T cell repertoires in COVID-19. Assay: immunoSEQ multiplex PCR; the TCRdb copy retains only in-frame clones and omits some. The table has about 42,000 clones, about 91% seen once; the top ten hold roughly 3.6%. The sequencing input was peripheral blood. The source is a human donor in a cohort sampled during active COVID-19.

The chain couples TRBV10-2 to TRBJ1-1, with 9 bases matching TRBD1. The CDR3 contains 15 residues. Per germline, CDR1 WSHSY and CDR2 SAAADI. Unmatched junction bases numbered 2, after V lost 2 bases and J lost 1 base. The CDR3 reads CASSEPTGGNTEAFF. Here the CDR3 DNA reads TGCGCCAGCAGTGAGCCGACAGGGGGGAACACTGAAGCTTTCTTT.

This rearrangement joins TRBV4-2 to TRBJ2-3; 11 bases are a match to TRBD2. The J segment lost 7 bases and the V segment lost 0 bases, leaving 6 bases of the junction unmatched. Germline loops: CDR1 LGHNA, CDR2 YNFKEQ. This CDR3 has 16 residues. In DNA, the CDR3 is TGTGCCAGCAGCCAAGAAGGAACTAGCGGGGGTAATACGCAGTATTTT. It specifies CASSQEGTSGGNTQYF.

The chain uses TRBV30 and TRBJ1-6, with 8 nucleotides matching TRBD1. Germline CDR1 and CDR2: GTSNPN and SVGIG (reference sequence). V gave up 2 bases and J gave up 10 bases; unmatched junction bases: 7. This CDR3 region has 14 residues. The chain's CDR3 is CAWSTGQGQSPLHF. The CDR3 nucleotides are TGTGCCTGGAGTACTGGACAGGGCCAGTCACCCCTCCACTTT.

This chain links TRBV6-7 with TRBJ2-3; 10 nucleotides align to TRBD1. TRBV6-7 is treated as an ORF (open reading frame) with a function not yet certain. Trimming removed 5 bases from V and 3 bases from J; junction bases left unmatched: 2. CDR3 length: 14 residues. This chain's CDR3 is CASSRQGATDTQYF. The CDR3 DNA follows: TGTGCCAGCAGTAGACAGGGGGCAACAGATACGCAGTATTTT.

This chain's CDR3 is CASSARRGTWGYTF. For the CDR3, the DNA is TGTGCCAGCAGCGCGCGGCGGGGGACTTGGGGCTACACCTTC. V and J are TRBV12-1 and TRBJ1-2. TRBV12-1 is marked as a pseudogene. This CDR3 is 14 amino acids long.

This chain links TRBV29-1 with TRBJ1-1, with 8 nucleotides matching TRBD1. The germline CDR1 and CDR2 sequences are SQVTM and ANQGSEA. After removal of 3 bases from V and 0 bases from J, the junction contained 6 bases not matched to a gene. The CDR3 spans 15 residues. CDR3 residues: CSVEAGQVVNTEAFF. Written as DNA, the CDR3 is TGCAGCGTTGAGGCGGGACAGGTAGTGAACACTGAAGCTTTCTTT.

The rearrangement joins TRBV18 to TRBJ1-5; TRBD1 is a possible D gene (6 bases). This CDR3 has 14 amino acids. V lost 6 bases, J lost 4 bases, and 13 bases lay in between. Germline CDR1 and CDR2: KGHSH and LQKENI. The CDR3, as DNA: TGTGCCAGCTCGCTGACAGGTCTGAATCAGCCCCAGCATTTT. Translation gives CASSLTGLNQPQHF.

This chain connects TRBV5-4 to TRBJ1-2; 7 bases fit TRBD1. V was pared by 3 bases and J by 6 bases, with 2 bases of the junction left unmatched. CDR3 length: 12 amino acids. Germline loops: CDR1 SGHNT, CDR2 YYREEE (reference sequence). This CDR3 reads CASSSQGDGYTF. DNA of the CDR3: TGTGCCAGCAGCTCCCAGGGGGATGGCTACACCTTC. The variable domain in full, with the rest retrieved from reference TRBV5-4 and TRBJ1-2, is ETGVTQSPTHLIKTRGQQVTLRCSSQSGHNTVSWYQQALGQGPQFIFQYYREEENGRGNFPPRFSGLQFPNYSSELNVNALELDDSALYLCASSSQGDGYTFGSGTRLTVV.

This chain joins TRBV11-2 and TRBJ2-3; D unresolved. This CDR3 comprises 16 residues. With 0 bases removed from V and 0 bases from J, the gap between germline ends came to 10 bases. Germline CDR1 is SGHAT and CDR2 is FQNNGV. CDR3 sequence reads: CASSLDLLGSTDTQYF. DNA for the CDR3: TGTGCCAGCAGCTTAGATCTCCTAGGAAGCACAGATACGCAGTATTTT.

V is TRBV19 and J is TRBJ2-7; maybe TRBD1 (6 bases). CDR1 LNHDA and CDR2 SQIVND come from the germline V gene (reference sequence). V lost 6 bases and J 3 bases, leaving 18 bases between the germline ends. There are 15 residues in the CDR3. The CDR3 protein is CASRTRTEDLYEQYF. CDR3 nucleotide sequence: TGTGCCAGTAGAACTCGGACAGAAGACCTCTACGAGCAGTACTTC. The full variable domain, completed using reference TRBV19 and TRBJ2-7, is DGGITQSPKYLFRKEGQNVTLSCEQNLNHDAMYWYRQDPGQGLRLIYYSQIVNDFQKGDIAEGYSVSREKKESFPLTVTSAQKNPTAFYLCASRTRTEDLYEQYFGPGTRLTVT.

The genes are TRBV5-1 and TRBJ2-3, with 9 positions matching TRBD2. CDR3 length equals 16 residues. Germline V gives CDR1 SGHRS, CDR2 YFSETQ. V shed 4 bases, J shed 5 bases, and the junction held 11 bases outside the gene matches. The CDR3 here is CASSRGRASGEDTQYF. CDR3 coding DNA: TGCGCCAGCAGCCGGGGCCGGGCTAGCGGGGAAGATACGCAGTATTTT.

J is TRBJ1-1 and V is TRBV28; tentative D call: TRBD1 (5 bases). The V and J ends lost 2 bases and 1 base respectively, with 8 bases between them. Germline V CDR1 and CDR2: MDHEN, SYDVKM. The CDR3 runs 14 residues. This chain's CDR3 is CASSLNQGNTEAFF. The CDR3 DNA reads as TGTGCCAGCAGTTTAAATCAGGGGAACACTGAAGCTTTCTTT.

The chain recombines TRBV3-1 (or the pseudogene TRBV3-2) with TRBJ2-3; no reliable D call. The germline CDR1 and CDR2 sequences are LGHDT and YNNKEL (reference sequence). V was trimmed by 3 bases and J by 0 bases, leaving 10 bases between them. The CDR3 length is 15 residues. This chain's CDR3 is CASSQSRLSTDTQYF. Here the CDR3 DNA reads TGTGCCAGCAGCCAGTCTCGTCTGAGCACAGATACGCAGTATTTT.

The chain combines TRBV19 with TRBJ1-2, with 7 bases fitting TRBD1. Germline lookup yields CDR1 LNHDA and CDR2 SQIVND (reference sequence). The CDR3 sequence is 16 residues long. Trimming removed 1 base from V and 3 bases from J; junction bases left unmatched: 8. The CDR3 loop is CASSIGWDSLYYGYTF. CDR3 coding DNA: TGTGCCAGTAGTATAGGATGGGACAGCCTATACTATGGCTACACCTTC.

The CDR3 spells CASSPPGRGDTEAFF. The CDR3 region has the DNA TGTGCCAGCAGCCCGCCGGGCAGGGGGGACACTGAAGCTTTCTTT. The rearrangement links TRBV5-4 to TRBJ1-1, with TRBD1 identical over 7 bases. J gave up 3 bases and V 4 bases, and 9 bases lay outside the gene matches. Germline V gene lookup returns CDR1 SGHNT and CDR2 YYREEE (reference sequence). This CDR3 contains 15 residues.

This sequence joins TRBV5-4 and TRBJ2-5; the match to TRBD1 covers 11 bases. The germline CDR1 and CDR2 sequences are SGHNT and YYREEE (reference sequence). Trimming removed 0 bases from V and 5 bases from J; junction bases left unmatched: 6. The CDR3 is 16 amino acids. The CDR3 DNA reads as TGTGCCAGCAGCTTGGCCGGGACAGGGGGAACGGAGACCCAGTACTTC. Residues: CASSLAGTGGTETQYF.

The gene calls are TRBV5-3 and TRBJ1-4; 8 positions match TRBD1. TRBV5-3 qualifies as an ORF whose function is uncertain. The CDR3 extends over 15 amino acids. V dropped 3 bases and J dropped 3; count of bases not matched to a gene: 4. The CDR3 loop reads CARSSEQGANEKLFF. DNA of the CDR3: TGTGCCAGAAGCTCCGAACAGGGGGCTAATGAAAAACTGTTTTTT.

This clone turned up a few times. The chain employs TRBV27 and TRBJ1-4; 9 bases align to TRBD1. CDR3 length equals 15 residues. V dropped 6 bases and J dropped 7; count of bases not matched to a gene: 9. Germline CDR1 and CDR2: MNHEY and SMNVEV (reference sequence). CDR3 protein: CASRPIGTGIEKLFF. The CDR3 region has the DNA TGTGCCAGCAGGCCCATAGGGACAGGGATTGAAAAACTGTTTTTT.

The chain joins TRBV28 to TRBJ1-1, with TRBD1 matching 8 bases. The CDR3 is made up of 15 amino acids. Germline CDR1 reads MDHEN; CDR2 reads SYDVKM. Unmatched junction bases numbered 5, after V lost 1 base and J lost 4 bases. The CDR3 loop is CASSLFQGALTEAFF. For the CDR3, the DNA is TGTGCCAGCAGTTTATTCCAGGGGGCGCTCACTGAAGCTTTCTTT.

The CDR3 DNA is TGTGCCAGCAGCCGAGGATGGACAGGGGACCAAGAGACCCAGTACTTC. Translation gives CASSRGWTGDQETQYF. The rearrangement uses TRBV7-8 and TRBJ2-5, with 9 positions matching TRBD1. CDR1 SGHVS and CDR2 FQNEAQ come from the germline V gene. The V gene end was trimmed by 5 bases and the J gene end by 0 bases; junction bases not matched to a gene: 7. The CDR3 is made up of 16 amino acids.

The CDR3 region has the DNA TGCGCCAGTAGAACCGGGGGGTTCGGAAACACCATATATTTT. This gives the protein CASRTGGFGNTIYF. The chain has TRBV5-1 and TRBJ1-3; perhaps TRBD1 as D (5 bases). CDR1 is SGHRS and CDR2 is YFSETQ in the germline V gene. V lost 8 bases and J lost 4, with 16 bases in between. This CDR3 has 14 amino acids.

V usage is TRBV9 and J usage is TRBJ1-2; 9 bases agree with TRBD1. Trimming removed 0 bases from V and 8 bases from J; junction bases left unmatched: 17. The CDR3 is 18 amino acids. Germline CDR1 is SGDLS and CDR2 is YYNGEE. CDR3 coding DNA: TGTGCCAGCAGCGTAGGAGGGGTCGGGACAGGGAAATTTTCGGGCTACACCTTC. Encoded protein: CASSVGGVGTGKFSGYTF.

CDR3 amino acids: CASSSPGQEHQDTQYF. The CDR3 DNA sequence: TGTGCCAGCAGCTCACCGGGACAGGAACATCAAGATACGCAGTATTTT. The chain combines TRBV9 with TRBJ2-3, with 8 bases aligning to TRBD1. This CDR3 is built from 16 residues. After removal of 4 bases from V and 5 bases from J, the junction contained 12 bases not matched to a gene. The germline V gene has CDR1 SGDLS and CDR2 YYNGEE.

The rearrangement uses TRBV3-1 (or the pseudogene TRBV3-2) and TRBJ2-7; 8 nucleotides match TRBD2. The CDR3 covers 12 residues. Germline assignment: CDR1 LGHDT and CDR2 YNNKEL (reference sequence). The J segment lost 6 bases and the V segment lost 8 bases, leaving 6 bases of the junction unmatched. The CDR3 sequence is CASWSGSGEQYF. For the CDR3, the DNA is TGTGCCAGCTGGAGCGGGAGTGGCGAGCAGTACTTC.

DNA of the CDR3: TGTGCCAGTAGTACCCCCCGGACAGGGGAAGGCTACACCTTC. It yields the protein CASSTPRTGEGYTF. The rearrangement joins TRBV19 to TRBJ1-2, with TRBD1 matching 9 bases. The germline V gene encodes CDR1 LNHDA and CDR2 SQIVND (reference sequence). Losses at the gene ends were 4 bases for V and 8 bases for J; bases not matched to a gene: 8. CDR3 size: 14 residues.